This TCR beta chain derives from a study of CD8+ T cells in alopecia areata (dated by TCRdb to the late 2010s). About the investigation overall: Skin from C3H/HeJ donors with spontaneous alopecia (roughly 6-12 months old) was grafted onto female C3H/HeJ recipients that were roughly 7-10 weeks old. Human TCRbeta sequencing covered scalp tissue and sorted CD4+ and CD8+ peripheral blood T cells from patchy and totalis/universalis alopecia areata patients and healthy controls. Scalp clonality was compared across normal scalp (n=4), patchy alopecia areata scalp (n=8), and alopecia totalis/universalis scalp (n=8). RNA was obtained with the PAXgene miRNA kit for fixed scalp, the miRNeasy kit for PBMCs, and the RNeasy kit for mouse skin. TCRbeta CDR3 regions were amplified by immunoSEQ multiplex PCR using 35 Vbeta forward and 13 Jbeta reverse primers. To study T cell clonal expansion in alopecia areata, the researchers applied high-throughput TCRbeta sequencing to both the C3H/HeJ mouse model and human patients. General study outcomes and caveats: Lesional scalp, especially in alopecia totalis/universalis, showed higher clonality and more expanded CD8+ clones than normal scalp, suggesting antigenic drive. Resident alphabeta T cells in normal human skin are also sequenced, complicating scalp TCR repertoire analysis, unlike mouse skin dominated by gammadelta T cells. Shared TCR sequences between patients were less evident than in mice, which may be partly attributable to HLA diversity in the patient population.

Library creation used the immunoSEQ multiplex PCR assay. RNA was extracted from all samples and reverse transcribed into cDNA as template for TCR sequencing. SuperScript III was used for first-strand cDNA synthesis, primed with a 2:1 mix of oligo-dT and random hexamers. Amplification bias was assessed with a synthetic immune receptor repertoire, and residual bias was removed computationally. Libraries were sequenced on Illumina HiSeq using 60 bp reads that covered the CDR3 and were read from J toward V. Per the authors' processing: Raw reads were preprocessed to remove errors, and CDR3 was defined according to IMGT conventions as the region from the conserved cysteine to phenylalanine. Clonality was calculated as 1 minus Shannon entropy normalized by log2 of the number of productive unique TCRs. Whether each scalp clone was CD4 or CD8 was inferred by checking scalp TCRbeta sequences against the CD4 and CD8 repertoires from sorted blood. TCRdb retrieved this table from immuneACCESS and kept in-frame rearrangements only. Not all clones are present; in checked studies, unresolved V genes account for under half, and no reason is known for the remainder. Clone size and the V and J calls come from that table; the DNA yielded D and trimming. The table shows approximately 300,000 clones here, with no singletons. The ten biggest clones cover less than 1.5% of the sample.

Pooled mouse cutaneous lymph node cells were stained for CD4, CD8alpha, NKG2D, NKG2ACE and other markers and were then sorted on a BD Influx. CDR1 and CDR2 (MSHET, SYDVDS) derive from the germline V gene. Unmatched junction bases come to 10, with V trimmed by 5 bases and J by 0 bases. From cysteine to phenylalanine, the CDR3 is 16 amino acids long. The DNA has 36 bases, all within the CDR3, and is read from base 1. This clone was counted between two and nine times. No cognate antigen has been identified for it. Because the receptor is murine, the gene names and germline sequences shown are mouse ones. The CDR3 is cut off 4 residues early in the read; its end comes from the germline J gene.

The V and J segments used are TRBV29 and TRBJ2-7, with TRBD1 identical over 7 junction bases. This TCR was sampled from a C3H/HeJ mouse with alopecia areata. Members of this strain share the MHC haplotype H2-k. Sequencing used CD4+ T cells sorted from a lymph node. The CDR3 region reads CASSPYRQGSSYEQYF. CDR3 bases read: TGTGCTAGCAGTCCCTATCGACAGGGTAGCTCCTAT. Joined to the reference TRBV29 and TRBJ2-7 proteins, this CDR3 gives the full variable domain: DMKVTQMPRYLIKRMGENVLLECGQDMSHETMYWYRQDPGLGLQLIYISYDVDSNSEGDIPKGYRVSRKKREHFSLILDSAKTNQTSVYFCASSPYRQGSSYEQYFGPGTRLTVL.